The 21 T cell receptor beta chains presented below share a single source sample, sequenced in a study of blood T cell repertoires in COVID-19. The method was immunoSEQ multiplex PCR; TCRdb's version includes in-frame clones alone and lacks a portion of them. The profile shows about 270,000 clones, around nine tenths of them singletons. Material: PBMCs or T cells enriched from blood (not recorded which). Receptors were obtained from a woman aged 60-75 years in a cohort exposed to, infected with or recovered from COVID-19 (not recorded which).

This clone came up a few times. CDR3 amino acids: CASSIGQGEYEQYF. The CDR3 coding sequence is TGTGCCAGTAGTATCGGACAGGGAGAATACGAGCAGTACTTC. The rearrangement links TRBV19 to TRBJ2-7; 8 bases line up with TRBD1. The junction had 5 bases not matched to a gene; V was cut back by 3 bases and J by 4 bases. Per germline, CDR1 LNHDA and CDR2 SQIVND (reference sequence). The CDR3 covers 14 residues.

CDR3 protein: CAWSGRTLNTEAFF. The CDR3 region has the DNA TGTGCCTGGAGTGGCAGGACTTTGAACACTGAAGCTTTCTTT. The chain employs TRBV30 and TRBJ1-1, with no clear D. The ends were cut back, 1 base at V and 0 bases at J, with 9 bases in the middle. The germline V gene has CDR1 GTSNPN and CDR2 SVGIG (reference sequence). CDR3 size: 14 residues.

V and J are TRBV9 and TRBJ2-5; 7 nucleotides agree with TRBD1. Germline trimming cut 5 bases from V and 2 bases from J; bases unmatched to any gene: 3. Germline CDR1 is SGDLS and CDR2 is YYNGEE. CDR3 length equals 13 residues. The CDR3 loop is CASSLRGQETQYF. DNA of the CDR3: TGTGCCAGCAGTCTCAGGGGGCAAGAGACCCAGTACTTC.

Here the CDR3 reads CASSARDSQSNYGYTF. CDR3 DNA: TGTGCCAGCAGCGCTAGGGACAGCCAATCTAACTATGGCTACACCTTC. The chain employs TRBV7-9 and TRBJ1-2; 7 bases fit TRBD1. CDR1 is SEHNR, CDR2 FQNEAQ, per germline (reference sequence). With V trimmed by 5 bases and J by 0 bases, 9 bases remained unmatched. CDR3 size: 16 residues.

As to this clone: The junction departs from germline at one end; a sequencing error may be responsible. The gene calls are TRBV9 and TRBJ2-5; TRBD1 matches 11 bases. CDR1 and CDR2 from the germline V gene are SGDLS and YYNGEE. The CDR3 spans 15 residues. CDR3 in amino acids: CASSVADRGQEAQYF. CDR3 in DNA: TGTGCCAGCAGCGTAGCGGACAGGGGGCAAGAGGCCCAGTACTTC.

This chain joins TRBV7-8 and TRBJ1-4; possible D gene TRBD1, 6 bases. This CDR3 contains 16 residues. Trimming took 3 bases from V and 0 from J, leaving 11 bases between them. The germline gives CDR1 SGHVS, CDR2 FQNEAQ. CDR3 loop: CASSFGQFTTNEKLFF. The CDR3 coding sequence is TGTGCCAGCAGCTTCGGACAGTTTACAACTAATGAAAAACTGTTTTTT.

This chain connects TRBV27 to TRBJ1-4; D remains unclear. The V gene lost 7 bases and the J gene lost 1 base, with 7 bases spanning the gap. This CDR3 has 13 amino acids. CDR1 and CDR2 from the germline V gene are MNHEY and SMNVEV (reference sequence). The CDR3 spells CASTAGTNEKLFF. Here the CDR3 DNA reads TGTGCCAGCACCGCCGGAACTAATGAAAAACTGTTTTTT.

In DNA, the CDR3 is TGTGCCAGCTCACCATCCGCGACTTCCACGTCAACTAATGAAAAACTGTTTTTT. The encoded protein is CASSPSATSTSTNEKLFF. This chain uses TRBV18 with TRBJ1-4; no firm D call. The length of the CDR3 is 18 residues. V lost 2 bases and J lost 0, with 16 bases in between. The germline V gene encodes CDR1 KGHSH and CDR2 LQKENI.

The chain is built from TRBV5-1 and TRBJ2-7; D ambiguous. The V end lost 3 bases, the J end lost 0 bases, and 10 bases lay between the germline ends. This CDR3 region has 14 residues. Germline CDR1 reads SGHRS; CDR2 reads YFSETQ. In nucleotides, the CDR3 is TGCGCCAGCAGCTGGTCCCGGAGCTCCTACGAGCAGTACTTC. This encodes CASSWSRSSYEQYF.

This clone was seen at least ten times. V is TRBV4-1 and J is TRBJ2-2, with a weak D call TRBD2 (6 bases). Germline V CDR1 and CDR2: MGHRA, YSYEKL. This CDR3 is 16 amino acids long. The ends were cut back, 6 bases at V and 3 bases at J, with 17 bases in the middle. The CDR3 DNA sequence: TGCGCCAGCAGGCGTGAGGGACTCAGATACACCGGGGAGCTGTTTTTT. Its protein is CASRREGLRYTGELFF.

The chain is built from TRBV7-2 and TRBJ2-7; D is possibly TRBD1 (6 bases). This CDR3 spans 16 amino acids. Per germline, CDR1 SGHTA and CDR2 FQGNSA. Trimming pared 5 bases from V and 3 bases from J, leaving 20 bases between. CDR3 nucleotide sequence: TGTGCCAGCAGCCCATCTCAGGGGATCTCCTTCTACGAGCAGTACTTC. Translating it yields CASSPSQGISFYEQYF.

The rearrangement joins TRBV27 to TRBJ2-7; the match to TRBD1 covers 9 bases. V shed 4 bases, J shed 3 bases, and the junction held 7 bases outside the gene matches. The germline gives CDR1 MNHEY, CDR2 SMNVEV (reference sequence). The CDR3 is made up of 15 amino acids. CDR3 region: CASSSPGTGRYEQYF. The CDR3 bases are TGTGCCAGCAGTTCACCCGGGACAGGGCGCTACGAGCAGTACTTC.

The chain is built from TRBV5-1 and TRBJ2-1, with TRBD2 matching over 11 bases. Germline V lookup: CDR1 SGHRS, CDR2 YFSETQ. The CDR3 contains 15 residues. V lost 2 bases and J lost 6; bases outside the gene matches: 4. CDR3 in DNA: TGCGCCAGCAGCTTTAGCGGGAGGGCCGGCAATGAGCAGTTCTTC. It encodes CASSFSGRAGNEQFF. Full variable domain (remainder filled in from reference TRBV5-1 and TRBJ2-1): KAGVTQTPRYLIKTRGQQVTLSCSPISGHRSVSWYQQTPGQGLQFLFEYFSETQRNKGNFPGRFSGRQFSNSRSEMNVSTLELGDSALYLCASSFSGRAGNEQFFGPGTRLTVL.

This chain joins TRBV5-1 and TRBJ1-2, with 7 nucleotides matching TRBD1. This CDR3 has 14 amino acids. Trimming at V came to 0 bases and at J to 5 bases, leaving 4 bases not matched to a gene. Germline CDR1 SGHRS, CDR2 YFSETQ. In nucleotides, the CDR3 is TGCGCCAGCAGCTTGGAGGGGGGACAGTATGGCTACACCTTC. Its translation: CASSLEGGQYGYTF.

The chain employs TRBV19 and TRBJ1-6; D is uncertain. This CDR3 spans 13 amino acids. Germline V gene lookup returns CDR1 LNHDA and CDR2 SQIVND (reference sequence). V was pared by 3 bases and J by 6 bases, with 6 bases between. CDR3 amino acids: CASSIAPNSPLHF. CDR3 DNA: TGTGCCAGTAGTATTGCGCCTAATTCACCCCTCCACTTT. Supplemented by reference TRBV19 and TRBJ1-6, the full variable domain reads DGGITQSPKYLFRKEGQNVTLSCEQNLNHDAMYWYRQDPGQGLRLIYYSQIVNDFQKGDIAEGYSVSREKKESFPLTVTSAQKNPTAFYLCASSIAPNSPLHFGNGTRLTVT.

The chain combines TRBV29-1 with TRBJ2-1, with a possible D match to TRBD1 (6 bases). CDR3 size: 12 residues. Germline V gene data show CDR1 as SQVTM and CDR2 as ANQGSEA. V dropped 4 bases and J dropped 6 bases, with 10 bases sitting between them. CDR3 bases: TGCAGCGTTGTAGCAGGGGCCAATGAGCAGTTCTTC. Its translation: CSVVAGANEQFF.

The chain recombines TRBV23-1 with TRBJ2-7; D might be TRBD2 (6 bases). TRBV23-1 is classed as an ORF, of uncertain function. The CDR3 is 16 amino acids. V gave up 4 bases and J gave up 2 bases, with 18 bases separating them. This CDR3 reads CASSPLGRDSPYEQYF. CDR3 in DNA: TGCGCCAGCAGTCCCCTGGGTAGGGACTCTCCCTACGAGCAGTACTTC.

The CDR3 coding sequence is TGTGCCAGTTCGACACGGACAGCCAATCAGCCCCAGCATTTT. Translated: CASSTRTANQPQHF. The chain links TRBV19 to TRBJ1-5, with D maybe TRBD1 (6 bases). The CDR3 runs 14 residues. CDR1 is LNHDA and CDR2 is SQIVND in the germline V gene (reference sequence). V lost 8 bases and J 3 bases, leaving 14 bases between the germline ends.

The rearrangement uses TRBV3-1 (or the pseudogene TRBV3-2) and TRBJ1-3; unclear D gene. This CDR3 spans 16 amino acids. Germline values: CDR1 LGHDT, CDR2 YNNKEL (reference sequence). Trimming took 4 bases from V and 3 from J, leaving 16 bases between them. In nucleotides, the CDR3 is TGTGCCAGCAGCCCAACCGGTTTCCACTTTGGAAACACCATATATTTT. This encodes CASSPTGFHFGNTIYF.

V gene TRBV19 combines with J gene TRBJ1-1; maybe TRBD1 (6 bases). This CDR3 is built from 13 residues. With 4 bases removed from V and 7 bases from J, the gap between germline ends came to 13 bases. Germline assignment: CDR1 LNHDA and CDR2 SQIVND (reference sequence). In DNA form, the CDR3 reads TGTGCCAGTAGTAGAAACAGGGATGGTGAAGCTTTCTTT. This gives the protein CASSRNRDGEAFF.

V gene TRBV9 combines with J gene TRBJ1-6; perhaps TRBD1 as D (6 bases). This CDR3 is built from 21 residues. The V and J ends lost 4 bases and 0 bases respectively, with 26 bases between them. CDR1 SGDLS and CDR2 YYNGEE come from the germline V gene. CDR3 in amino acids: CASSLGGIRGQPFSYNSPLHF. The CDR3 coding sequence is TGTGCCAGCAGCTTGGGAGGGATCCGGGGGCAGCCCTTCTCCTATAATTCACCCCTCCACTTT.